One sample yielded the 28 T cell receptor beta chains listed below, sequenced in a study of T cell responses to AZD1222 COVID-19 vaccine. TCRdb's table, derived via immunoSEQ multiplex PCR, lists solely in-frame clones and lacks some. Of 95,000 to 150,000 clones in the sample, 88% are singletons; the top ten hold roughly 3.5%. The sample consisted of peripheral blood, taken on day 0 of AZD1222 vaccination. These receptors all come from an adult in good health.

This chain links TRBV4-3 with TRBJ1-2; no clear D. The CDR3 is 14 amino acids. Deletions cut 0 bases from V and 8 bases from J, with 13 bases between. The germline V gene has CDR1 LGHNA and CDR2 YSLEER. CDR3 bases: TGCGCCAGCAGCCAAGAGGAAAGAATGGGCGGCTACACCTTC. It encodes CASSQEERMGGYTF.

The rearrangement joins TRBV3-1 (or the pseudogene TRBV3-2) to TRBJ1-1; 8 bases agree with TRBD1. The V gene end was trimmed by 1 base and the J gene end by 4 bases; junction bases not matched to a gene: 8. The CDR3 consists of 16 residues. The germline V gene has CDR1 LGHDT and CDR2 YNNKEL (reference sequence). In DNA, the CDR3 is TGTGCCAGCAGCCAAGCATGGACAGGGCAGGGCACTGAAGCTTTCTTT. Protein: CASSQAWTGQGTEAFF.

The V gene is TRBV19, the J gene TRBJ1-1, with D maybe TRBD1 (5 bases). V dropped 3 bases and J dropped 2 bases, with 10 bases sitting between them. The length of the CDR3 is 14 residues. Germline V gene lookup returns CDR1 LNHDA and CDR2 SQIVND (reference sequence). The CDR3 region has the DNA TGTGCCAGTAGTATGGACATAGCCAACACTGAAGCTTTCTTT. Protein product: CASSMDIANTEAFF.

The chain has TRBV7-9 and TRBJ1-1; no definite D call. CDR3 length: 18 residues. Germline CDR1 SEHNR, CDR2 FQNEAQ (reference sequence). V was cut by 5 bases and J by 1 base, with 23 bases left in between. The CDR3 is CASSSSTARRVRNTEAFF. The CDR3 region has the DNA TGTGCCAGCAGCAGCAGTACAGCCCGGCGGGTCCGGAACACTGAAGCTTTCTTT.

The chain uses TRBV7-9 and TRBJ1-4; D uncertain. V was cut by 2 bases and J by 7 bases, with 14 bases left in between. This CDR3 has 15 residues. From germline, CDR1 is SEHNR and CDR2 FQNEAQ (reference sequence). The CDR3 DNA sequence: TGTGCCAGCAGCTTATGGTGGCAGGAAATTGAAAAACTGTTTTTT. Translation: CASSLWWQEIEKLFF.

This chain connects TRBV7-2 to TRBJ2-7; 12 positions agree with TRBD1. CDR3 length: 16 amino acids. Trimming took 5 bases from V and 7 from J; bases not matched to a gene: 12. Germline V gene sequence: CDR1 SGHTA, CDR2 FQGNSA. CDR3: CASSPHRDRGRQEQYF. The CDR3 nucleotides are TGTGCCAGCAGCCCCCACCGGGACAGGGGGCGTCAGGAGCAGTACTTC.

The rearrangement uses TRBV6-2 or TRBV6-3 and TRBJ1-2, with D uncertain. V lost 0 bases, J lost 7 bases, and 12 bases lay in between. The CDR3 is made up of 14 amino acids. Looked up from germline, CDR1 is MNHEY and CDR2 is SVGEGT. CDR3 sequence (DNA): TGTGCCAGCAGTTACTCGACGGGGTTGGTTGGCTACACCTTC. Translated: CASSYSTGLVGYTF.

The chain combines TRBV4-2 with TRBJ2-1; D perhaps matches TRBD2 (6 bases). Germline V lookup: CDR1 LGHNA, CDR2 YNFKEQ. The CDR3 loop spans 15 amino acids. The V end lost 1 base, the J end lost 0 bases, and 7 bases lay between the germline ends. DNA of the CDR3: TGTGCCAGCAGCCAAGCCGGGAGCTCCTACAATGAGCAGTTCTTC. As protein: CASSQAGSSYNEQFF.

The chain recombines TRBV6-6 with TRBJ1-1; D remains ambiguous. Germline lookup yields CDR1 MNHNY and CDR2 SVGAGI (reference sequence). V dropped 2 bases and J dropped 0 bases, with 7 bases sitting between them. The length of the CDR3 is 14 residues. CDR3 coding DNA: TGTGCCAGCAGTTACGATGGGATGAACACTGAAGCTTTCTTT. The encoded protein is CASSYDGMNTEAFF.

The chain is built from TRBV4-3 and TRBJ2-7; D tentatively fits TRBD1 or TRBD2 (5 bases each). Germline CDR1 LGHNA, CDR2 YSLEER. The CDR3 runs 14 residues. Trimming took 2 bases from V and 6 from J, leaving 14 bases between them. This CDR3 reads CASSQFLEGSEQYF. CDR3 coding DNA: TGCGCCAGCAGCCAATTCCTCGAGGGGAGCGAGCAGTACTTC.

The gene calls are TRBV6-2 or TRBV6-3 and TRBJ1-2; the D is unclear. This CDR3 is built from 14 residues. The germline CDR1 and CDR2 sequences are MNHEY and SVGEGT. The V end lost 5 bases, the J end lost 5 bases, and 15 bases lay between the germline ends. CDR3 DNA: TGTGCCAGCAGTGACCGGACCCCCGGATATGGCTACACCTTC. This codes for CASSDRTPGYGYTF.

The CDR3 region is CASSFQGLNSPLHF. The CDR3, as DNA: TGTGCCAGCAGTTTTCAGGGCCTAAATTCACCCCTCCACTTT. The J gene is TRBJ1-6, the V gene TRBV6-5, with a weak D call TRBD1 (5 bases). This CDR3 is built from 14 residues. Trimming stripped 4 bases from V and 7 bases from J, with 11 bases between. The V gene's germline CDR1 is MNHEY and CDR2 SVGAGI.

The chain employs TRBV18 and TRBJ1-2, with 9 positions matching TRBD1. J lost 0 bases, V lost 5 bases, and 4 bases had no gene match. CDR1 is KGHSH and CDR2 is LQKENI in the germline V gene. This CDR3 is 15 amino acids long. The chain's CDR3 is CASSADRGSNYGYTF. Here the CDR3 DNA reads TGTGCCAGCTCAGCCGACAGGGGGTCTAACTATGGCTACACCTTC. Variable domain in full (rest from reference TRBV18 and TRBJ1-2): NAGVMQNPRHLVRRRGQEARLRCSPMKGHSHVYWYRQLPEEGLKFMVYLQKENIIDESGMPKERFSAEFPKEGPSILRIQQVVRGDSAAYFCASSADRGSNYGYTFGSGTRLTVV.

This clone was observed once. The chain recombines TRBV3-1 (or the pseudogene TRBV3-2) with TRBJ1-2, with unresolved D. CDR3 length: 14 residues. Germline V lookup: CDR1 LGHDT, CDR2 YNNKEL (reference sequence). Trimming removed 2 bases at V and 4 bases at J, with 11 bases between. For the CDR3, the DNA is TGTGCCAGCAGCCAAAGTTTGGACCGCTATGGCTACACCTTC. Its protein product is CASSQSLDRYGYTF.

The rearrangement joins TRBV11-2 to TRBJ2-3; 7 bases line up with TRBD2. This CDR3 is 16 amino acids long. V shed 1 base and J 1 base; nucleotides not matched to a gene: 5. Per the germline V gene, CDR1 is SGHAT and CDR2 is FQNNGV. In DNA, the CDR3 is TGTGCCAGCAGCTTAGGATCCAGCGGGGGCACAGATACGCAGTATTTT. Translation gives CASSLGSSGGTDTQYF.

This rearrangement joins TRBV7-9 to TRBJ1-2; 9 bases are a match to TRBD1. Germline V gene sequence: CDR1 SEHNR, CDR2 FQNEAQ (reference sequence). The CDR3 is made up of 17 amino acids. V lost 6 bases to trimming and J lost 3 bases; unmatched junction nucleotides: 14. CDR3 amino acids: CASRPRGQGLKDYGYTF. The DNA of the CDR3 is TGTGCCAGCAGACCAAGGGGACAGGGACTAAAGGACTATGGCTACACCTTC.

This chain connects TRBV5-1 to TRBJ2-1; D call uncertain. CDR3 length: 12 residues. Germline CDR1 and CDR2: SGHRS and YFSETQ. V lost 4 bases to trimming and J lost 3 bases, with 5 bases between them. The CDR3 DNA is TGCGCCAGCAGCATCGTCTACAATGAGCAGTTCTTC. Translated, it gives CASSIVYNEQFF. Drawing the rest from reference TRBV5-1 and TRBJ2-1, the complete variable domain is KAGVTQTPRYLIKTRGQQVTLSCSPISGHRSVSWYQQTPGQGLQFLFEYFSETQRNKGNFPGRFSGRQFSNSRSEMNVSTLELGDSALYLCASSIVYNEQFFGPGTRLTVL.

The CDR3 loop reads CASSPGQTPYGYTF. The CDR3 DNA reads TGTGCCAGCTCACCGGGGCAGACTCCTTATGGCTACACCTTC. The chain has TRBV18 and TRBJ1-2; weak D call: TRBD1 (5 bases). Trimming cost V 3 bases and J 5 bases, with 13 bases left between them. This CDR3 is 14 amino acids long. CDR1 and CDR2 from the germline V gene are KGHSH and LQKENI.

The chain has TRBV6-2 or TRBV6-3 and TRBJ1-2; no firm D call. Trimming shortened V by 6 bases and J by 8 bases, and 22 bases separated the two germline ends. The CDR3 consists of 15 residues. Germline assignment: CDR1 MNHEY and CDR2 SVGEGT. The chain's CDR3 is CASSRGGMGTGGYTF. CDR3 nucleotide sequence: TGTGCCAGCAGCCGGGGTGGAATGGGCACGGGAGGCTACACCTTC.

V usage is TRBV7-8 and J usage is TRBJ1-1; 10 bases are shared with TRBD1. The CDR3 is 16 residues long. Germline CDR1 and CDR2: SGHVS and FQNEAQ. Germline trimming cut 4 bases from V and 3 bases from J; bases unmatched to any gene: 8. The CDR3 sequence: CASSYRQGAGDTEAFF. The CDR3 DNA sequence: TGTGCCAGCAGCTATCGACAGGGGGCGGGGGACACTGAAGCTTTCTTT.

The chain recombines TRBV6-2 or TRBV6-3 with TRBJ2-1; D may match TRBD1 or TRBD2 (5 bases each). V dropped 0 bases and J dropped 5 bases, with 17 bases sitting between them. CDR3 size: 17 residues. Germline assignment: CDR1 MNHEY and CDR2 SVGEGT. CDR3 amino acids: CASSYSSRSGTNNEQFF. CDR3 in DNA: TGTGCCAGCAGTTACTCGAGTCGATCGGGGACCAACAATGAGCAGTTCTTC.

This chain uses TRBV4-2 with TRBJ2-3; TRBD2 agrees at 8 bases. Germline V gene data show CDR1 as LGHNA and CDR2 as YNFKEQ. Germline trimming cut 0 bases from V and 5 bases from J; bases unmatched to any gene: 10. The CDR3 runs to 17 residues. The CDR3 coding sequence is TGTGCCAGCAGCCAAGATCTGACGAGCGGGGGCCGAGATACGCAGTATTTT. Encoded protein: CASSQDLTSGGRDTQYF.

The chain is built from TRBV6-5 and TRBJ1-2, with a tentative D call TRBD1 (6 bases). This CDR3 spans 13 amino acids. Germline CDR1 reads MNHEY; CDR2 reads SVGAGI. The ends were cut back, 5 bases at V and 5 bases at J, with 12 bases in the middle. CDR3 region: CASSTGTSYGYTF. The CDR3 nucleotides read TGTGCCAGCAGTACCGGGACATCTTATGGCTACACCTTC.

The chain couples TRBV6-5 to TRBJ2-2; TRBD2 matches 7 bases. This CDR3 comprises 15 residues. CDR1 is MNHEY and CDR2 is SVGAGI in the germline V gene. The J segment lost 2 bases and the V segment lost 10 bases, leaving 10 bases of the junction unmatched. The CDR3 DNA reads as TGTGCCACCCCGGGGAGGGGAAGAAACACCGGGGAGCTGTTTTTT. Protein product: CATPGRGRNTGELFF.

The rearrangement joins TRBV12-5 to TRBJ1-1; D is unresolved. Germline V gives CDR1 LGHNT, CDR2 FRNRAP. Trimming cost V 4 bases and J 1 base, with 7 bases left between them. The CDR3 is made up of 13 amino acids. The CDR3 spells CASGSDKNTEAFF. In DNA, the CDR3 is TGTGCTAGTGGTTCCGACAAGAACACTGAAGCTTTCTTT.

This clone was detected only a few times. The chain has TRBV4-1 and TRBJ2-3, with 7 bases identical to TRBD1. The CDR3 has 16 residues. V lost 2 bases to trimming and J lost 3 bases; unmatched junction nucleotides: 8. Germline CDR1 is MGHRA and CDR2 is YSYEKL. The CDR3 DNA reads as TGCGCCAGCAGCCAACTCTCAGGGGGATGGACAGATACGCAGTATTTT. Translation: CASSQLSGGWTDTQYF.

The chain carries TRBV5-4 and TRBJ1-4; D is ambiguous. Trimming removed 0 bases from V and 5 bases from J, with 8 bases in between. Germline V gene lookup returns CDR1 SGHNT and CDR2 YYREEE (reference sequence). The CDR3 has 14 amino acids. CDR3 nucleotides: TGTGCCAGCAGCTTGGACGTATCCAATGAAAAACTGTTTTTT. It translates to CASSLDVSNEKLFF. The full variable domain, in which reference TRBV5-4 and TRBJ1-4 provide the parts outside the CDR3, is ETGVTQSPTHLIKTRGQQVTLRCSSQSGHNTVSWYQQALGQGPQFIFQYYREEENGRGNFPPRFSGLQFPNYSSELNVNALELDDSALYLCASSLDVSNEKLFFGSGTQLSVL.

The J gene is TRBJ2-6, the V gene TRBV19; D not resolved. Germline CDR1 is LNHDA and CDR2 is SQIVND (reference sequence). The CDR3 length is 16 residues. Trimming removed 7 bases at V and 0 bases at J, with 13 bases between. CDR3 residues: CASKAYLSSGANVLTF. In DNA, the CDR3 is TGTGCCAGTAAGGCCTATCTCAGCTCTGGGGCCAACGTCCTGACTTTC.